Listed here are 3 T cell receptor beta chains from one sample, sequenced in a study of neurological immune-mediated disorders. A single record per CDR3 protein comes from TCRdb applying MiXCR to the 5' RACE reads. Here the sample spans 40,000 or so distinct CDR3 sequences, less than 15% being singletons. The time point denotes: longitudinal time-point 3. The sample taken for sequencing was PBMCs. The receptors shown here come from a man aged 25 to 40 in good health.

This clonotype was counted at least ten times. The V gene is TRBV4-1, the J gene TRBJ2-3, with D perhaps given as TRBD1 or TRBD2 (5 bases each). This CDR3 is built from 17 residues. Germline V gives CDR1 MGHRA, CDR2 YSYEKL. V lost 0 bases and J 7 bases, leaving 20 bases between the germline ends. CDR3 DNA: TGCGCCAGCAGCCAAGATCAGTCCGGGGCCCCCATTTATACGCAGTATTTT. This encodes CASSQDQSGAPIYTQYF.

This clonotype was found many times. CDR3 nucleotide sequence: TGCAGTGCTAGTTTGTCGGGAGCGGGGGCCGGGGAGCTGTTTTTT. Encoded protein: CSASLSGAGAGELFF. The chain employs TRBV20-1 and TRBJ2-2, with 8 bases matching TRBD2. Trimming at V came to 3 bases and at J to 6 bases, leaving 9 bases not matched to a gene. CDR1 and CDR2 from the germline V gene are DFQATT and SNEGSKA (reference sequence). The CDR3 totals 15 residues.

Points on this clonotype: Just one base apart from a much larger clone, this may be a read error. The chain uses TRBV18 and TRBJ2-5, with D unresolved. The CDR3 covers 13 residues. Per the germline V gene, CDR1 is KGHSH and CDR2 is LQKENI. Trimming took off 2 bases at V and 6 bases at J, with 10 bases between the two ends. CDR3 nucleotide sequence: TGTGCCAGCTCACCAGTGGGCTCGAAGACCCAGTACTTC. It codes for CASSPVGSKTQYF. Variable domain in full (rest from reference TRBV18 and TRBJ2-5): NAGVMQNPRHLVRRRGQEARLRCSPMKGHSHVYWYRQLPEEGLKFMVYLQKENIIDESGMPKERFSAEFPKEGPSILRIQQVVRGDSAAYFCASSPVGSKTQYFGPGTRLLVL.